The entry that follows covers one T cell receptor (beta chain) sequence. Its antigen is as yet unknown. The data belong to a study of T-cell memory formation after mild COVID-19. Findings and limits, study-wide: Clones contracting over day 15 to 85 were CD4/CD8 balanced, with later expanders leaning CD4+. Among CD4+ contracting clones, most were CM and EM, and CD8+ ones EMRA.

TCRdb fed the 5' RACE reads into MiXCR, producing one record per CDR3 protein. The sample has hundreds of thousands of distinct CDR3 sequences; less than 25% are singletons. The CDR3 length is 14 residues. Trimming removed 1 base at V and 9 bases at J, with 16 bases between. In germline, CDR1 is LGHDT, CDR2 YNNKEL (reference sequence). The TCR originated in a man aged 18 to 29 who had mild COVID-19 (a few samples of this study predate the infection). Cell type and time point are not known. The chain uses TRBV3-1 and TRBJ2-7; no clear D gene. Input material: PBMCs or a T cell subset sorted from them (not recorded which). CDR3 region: CASSQVGGWVAQYF. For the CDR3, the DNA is TGTGCCAGCAGCCAAGTGGGTGGGTGGGTCGCGCAGTACTTC.